The following is a T cell receptor (beta chain) sequence with its context. The record originates from a study of blood T cell repertoires in COVID-19. Participant reports of clinical history set cohort assignment. As handled by the study authors: Reference gene primer amplification yielded estimated nucleated cell counts. TCRdb keeps only in-frame clones here, not all; method: immunoSEQ multiplex PCR. The DNA was the basis for D and trimming; V, J and clone size are from that table. The profile covers fewer than 20,000 clones, with roughly 88% appearing a single time and around 5% taken by the ten largest. V was trimmed by 3 bases and J by 5 bases, leaving 11 bases between them. This CDR3 has 13 amino acids.

Sequenced sample: PBMCs or T cells enriched from blood (not recorded which). The chain links TRBV12-3 or TRBV12-4 to TRBJ2-7; tentative D call: TRBD2 (6 bases). The origin of this receptor is a woman in her thirties who had recovered from COVID-19. The CDR3 nucleotides are TGTGCCAGCAGTTTTGGGGGGAGTCACGAGCAGTACTTC. Encoded protein: CASSFGGSHEQYF.